This T cell receptor (beta chain) was captured by sequencing in a study of T cell repertoires in cytomegalovirus infection. About the research overall: Researchers turned to recently identified HLA-C-restricted CMV epitopes as well as well-studied HLA-B-restricted ones. Shared public TCR beta signatures pointed to both CMV infection and a matching HLA type.

General study findings and limits: It was HLA-C-restricted CMV-specific TCR beta clonotypes that dominated the response ex vivo.

In its sample, this clonotype was seen many times. Its antigen is not known. Looked up from germline, CDR1 is SGHTA and CDR2 is FQGNSA. Trimming left V 1 base short and J 2 bases short, with 9 bases between. The CDR3 sequence is 15 residues long. MiXCR, applied by TCRdb to the reads, yields one record per CDR3 protein. The sample has about 890,000 distinct CDR3 sequences; approximately 31% are singletons. This chain links TRBV7-2 with TRBJ1-3, with unresolved D. The sample consisted of cultured CD8+ T cells from PBMCs, taken from culture after CMV antigen stimulation. The sequence derives from a human donor in good health (CMV status not recorded). Some clones in this sample may be carry-over from other donors' samples. The CDR3 DNA reads as TGTGCCAGCAGCTTAGTAGGCCAGACTGGAAACACCATATATTTT. It yields the protein CASSLVGQTGNTIYF.